Listed here are 21 T cell receptor beta chains from one sample, sequenced in a study of breast tumors, draining lymph nodes, adjacent tissues. The lymph nodes were axillary draining lymph nodes from breast cancer patients. Using its own MiXCR run on the multiplex PCR reads, TCRdb lists one record per CDR3 protein. The profile shows around 140,000 distinct CDR3 sequences, 20% to 25% of them singletons. Material for sequencing was axillary lymph node tissue. Receptors were obtained from a female donor with breast cancer. Some clones in this sample may be carry-over from other donors' samples.

This clonotype was recorded many times. J is TRBJ2-7 and V is TRBV6-5; 8 bases agree with TRBD1. This CDR3 region has 15 residues. After removal of 5 bases from V and 0 bases from J, the junction contained 6 bases not matched to a gene. The germline V gene encodes CDR1 MNHEY and CDR2 SVGAGI. CDR3 region: CASSPRTGLSYEQYF. The CDR3 DNA reads as TGTGCCAGCAGTCCTCGGACAGGGCTCTCCTACGAGCAGTACTTC.

This clonotype was detected many times. The rearrangement uses TRBV4-1 and TRBJ2-7; weak D call: TRBD2 (5 bases). The CDR3 has 15 amino acids. V lost 1 base and J 4 bases, leaving 14 bases between the germline ends. Germline assignment: CDR1 MGHRA and CDR2 YSYEKL. CDR3 coding DNA: TGCGCCAGCAGCCAAGCAGGTCTAGCTCCTTACGAGCAGTACTTC. Translation gives CASSQAGLAPYEQYF.

Concerning this clonotype: Given a much more abundant clone one base away, this may be a read error. The gene calls are TRBV10-3 and TRBJ2-3; D unresolved. CDR3 length: 13 residues. The germline V and J ends were trimmed by 6 bases and 4 bases, with 11 bases remaining between them. Germline V CDR1 and CDR2: ENHRY, SYGVKD. The DNA of the CDR3 is TGTGCCATCAGCTATTCGAGTCCAGATACGCAGTATTTT. This sequence encodes CAISYSSPDTQYF.

In this sample, this clonotype turned up many times. V usage is TRBV29-1 and J usage is TRBJ2-7; 10 bases are a match to TRBD2. The V gene end was trimmed by 4 bases and the J gene end by 6 bases; junction bases not matched to a gene: 6. The germline CDR1 and CDR2 sequences are SQVTM and ANQGSEA. This CDR3 has 13 residues. The CDR3 DNA follows: TGCAGCGTTGTCCTAGCGGGAGCACCCGAGCAGTACTTC. Translating gives CSVVLAGAPEQYF.

For this clonotype: This may come from a read error, since a much larger clone is one base off. The chain is built from TRBV12-5 and TRBJ2-7; perhaps D is TRBD1 or TRBD2 (6 bases each). Germline V gives CDR1 LGHNT, CDR2 FRNRAP. This CDR3 contains 15 residues. Trimming removed 5 bases at V and 0 bases at J, with 14 bases between. CDR3 sequence reads: CASGRGRGPSYEQYF. CDR3 bases: TGTGCTAGTGGTAGGGGACGGGGGCCCTCCTACGAGCAGTACTTC.

This clonotype was found a few times. The rearrangement uses TRBV19 and TRBJ2-2; 8 bases are a match to TRBD2. This CDR3 comprises 18 residues. Germline lookup yields CDR1 LNHDA and CDR2 SQIVND (reference sequence). J lost 0 bases, V lost 3 bases, and 9 bases had no gene match. The CDR3 DNA reads TGTGCCAGTAGTATTAAACATTCGGGACTAGCGAACACCGGGGAGCTGTTTTTT. Translated: CASSIKHSGLANTGELFF.

Details on this clonotype: A much larger clone differs from this one at a single base, so this may be a read error. The V gene is TRBV6-2 or TRBV6-3, the J gene TRBJ2-1; D remains unclear. Trimming shortened V by 5 bases and J by 10 bases, and 12 bases separated the two germline ends. The germline V gene encodes CDR1 MNHEY and CDR2 SVGEGT. This CDR3 comprises 12 residues. The DNA for the CDR3 is TGTGCCAGCAGTCCTAACGGCCACGAGCAGTTCTTC. It translates to CASSPNGHEQFF.

This clonotype occurred many times. The chain combines TRBV6-6 with TRBJ2-5; 11 positions match TRBD2. The J segment lost 1 base and the V segment lost 6 bases, leaving 7 bases of the junction unmatched. Germline lookup yields CDR1 MNHNY and CDR2 SVGAGI (reference sequence). This CDR3 has 16 amino acids. CDR3 sequence reads: CASRTGTSGFQETQYF. DNA for the CDR3: TGTGCCAGCAGAACCGGGACTAGCGGTTTCCAAGAGACCCAGTACTTC.

At least ten counts were recorded for this clonotype. The rearrangement links TRBV20-1 to TRBJ1-5; D not resolved. Germline V gene sequence: CDR1 DFQATT, CDR2 SNEGSKA (reference sequence). This CDR3 region has 13 residues. Between the trimmed V and J ends, which lost 2 bases and 4 bases, there was a span of 9 bases. The CDR3 is CSARIDKNQPQHF. As DNA, the CDR3 is TGCAGTGCTAGAATAGACAAGAATCAGCCCCAGCATTTT.

This chain connects TRBV5-4 to TRBJ1-2; D may be TRBD1 (6 bases). Germline V gene data show CDR1 as SGHNT and CDR2 as YYREEE (reference sequence). The CDR3 sequence is 15 residues long. Trimming removed 0 bases from V and 4 bases from J, with 13 bases in between. CDR3 sequence: CASSLGRGRAYGYTF. CDR3 in DNA: TGTGCCAGCAGCTTGGGCCGGGGGCGAGCCTATGGCTACACCTTC.

As for this clonotype: This may arise from a read error, as a much more abundant clone is one base away. The DNA is left out, because the CDR3 cannot be placed on it with certainty; the CDR3 is given as TCRdb lists it. The rearrangement joins TRBV7-2 to TRBJ1-3; the D call TRBD1 from the table was never checked on the DNA. The CDR3 sequence runs 16 residues, both termini included. Per germline, CDR1 SGHTA and CDR2 FQGNSA. The CDR3 loop is CASSLGGFGGGNTVYF.

This clonotype was detected ten times or more. The chain recombines TRBV7-2 with TRBJ2-7, with D uncertain. CDR3 length: 12 residues. V was trimmed by 1 base and J by 6 bases, leaving 7 bases between them. The germline V gene encodes CDR1 SGHTA and CDR2 FQGNSA. CDR3 region: CASSLVGSEQYF. The DNA for the CDR3 is TGTGCCAGCAGCTTAGTGGGGTCCGAGCAGTACTTC. The full variable domain, rest sourced from reference TRBV7-2 and TRBJ2-7, is GAGVSQSPSNKVTEKGKDVELRCDPISGHTALYWYRQSLGQGLEFLIYFQGNSAPDKSGLPSDRFSAERTGGSVSTLTIQRTQQEDSAVYLCASSLVGSEQYFGPGTRLTVT.

This clonotype occurred many times. The chain carries TRBV5-1 and TRBJ2-1, with 7 bases lining up with TRBD2. Per the germline V gene, CDR1 is SGHRS and CDR2 is YFSETQ. This CDR3 region has 15 residues. After removal of 6 bases from V and 3 bases from J, the junction contained 9 bases not matched to a gene. In DNA, the CDR3 is TGCGCCAGCACCCTGGGGTGGGAGGGCTACAATGAGCAGTTCTTC. This codes for CASTLGWEGYNEQFF.

The chain has TRBV10-3 and TRBJ2-7, with D possibly matching TRBD2 (5 bases). V was pared by 6 bases and J by 9 bases, with 15 bases between. Germline CDR1 ENHRY, CDR2 SYGVKD. This CDR3 is built from 12 residues. CDR3 protein: CAISESGGGQYF. As DNA, the CDR3 is TGTGCCATCAGCGAATCTGGAGGCGGGCAGTACTTC.

This chain joins TRBV3-1 and TRBJ2-7, with 7 bases fitting TRBD2. The CDR3 spans 17 residues. Germline values: CDR1 LGHDT, CDR2 YNNKEL (reference sequence). J lost 0 bases, V lost 1 base, and 9 bases had no gene match. The CDR3 DNA reads as TGTGCCAGCAGCCAAGCGGGAGGCTCCAGGAGCTCCTACGAGCAGTACTTC. Amino acids: CASSQAGGSRSSYEQYF.

This clonotype was recorded many times. This CDR3 reads CASSLDLRDEQYF. As DNA, the CDR3 is TGTGCCAGCAGCTTAGATCTTAGGGACGAGCAGTACTTC. V and J are TRBV11-3 and TRBJ2-7; D remains unclear. The CDR3 runs to 13 residues. With 0 bases removed from V and 5 bases from J, the gap between germline ends came to 8 bases. From germline, CDR1 is SGHNT and CDR2 YENEEA.

This clonotype was counted at least ten times. CDR3 nucleotides: TGCAGTGCTACAAGGGCAGGCAATGAGCAGTTCTTC. This gives the protein CSATRAGNEQFF. V usage is TRBV20-1 and J usage is TRBJ2-1, with no clear D. V was cut by 4 bases and J by 6 bases, with 10 bases left in between. Germline V CDR1 and CDR2: DFQATT, SNEGSKA (reference sequence). This CDR3 spans 12 amino acids.

A remark on this clonotype: A much larger clone lies a single base off, so this may be a read error. The gene calls are TRBV4-3 and TRBJ2-5; the D gene is possibly TRBD2 (7 bases). The V end lost 1 base, the J end lost 5 bases, and 11 bases lay between the germline ends. Germline CDR1 reads LGHNA; CDR2 reads YSLEER. The CDR3 sequence is 14 residues long. As DNA, the CDR3 is TGCGCCAGCAGCCAAGGTTGGGGGGGCGAGACCCAGTACTTC. Translation gives CASSQGWGGETQYF.

In this sample, this clonotype turned up many times. V and J are TRBV12-3 or TRBV12-4 and TRBJ2-2, with 7 nucleotides matching TRBD1. The ends lost 5 bases at V and 6 bases at J; junction bases unmatched: 6. The CDR3 is 14 amino acids. CDR3 DNA: TGTGCCAGCAGTCCACGAAGGGGGCCCGGGGAGCTGTTTTTT. Translating gives CASSPRRGPGELFF.

Only a few counts were recorded for this clonotype. The chain uses TRBV18 and TRBJ2-7, with 7 bases matching TRBD2. The J segment lost 2 bases and the V segment lost 4 bases, leaving 5 bases of the junction unmatched. This CDR3 contains 14 residues. Germline V gives CDR1 KGHSH, CDR2 LQKENI. CDR3 residues: CASSLAAGAYEQYF. CDR3 nucleotides: TGTGCCAGCTCACTAGCGGCGGGAGCCTACGAGCAGTACTTC.

This clonotype was counted ten times or more. V usage is TRBV7-2 and J usage is TRBJ2-7; 10 bases line up with TRBD2. The V gene end was trimmed by 1 base and the J gene end by 3 bases; junction bases not matched to a gene: 3. Looked up from germline, CDR1 is SGHTA and CDR2 is FQGNSA. CDR3 length: 15 amino acids. CDR3: CASSLVTSGYYEQYF. CDR3 nucleotides: TGTGCCAGCAGCTTAGTGACTAGCGGGTACTACGAGCAGTACTTC.